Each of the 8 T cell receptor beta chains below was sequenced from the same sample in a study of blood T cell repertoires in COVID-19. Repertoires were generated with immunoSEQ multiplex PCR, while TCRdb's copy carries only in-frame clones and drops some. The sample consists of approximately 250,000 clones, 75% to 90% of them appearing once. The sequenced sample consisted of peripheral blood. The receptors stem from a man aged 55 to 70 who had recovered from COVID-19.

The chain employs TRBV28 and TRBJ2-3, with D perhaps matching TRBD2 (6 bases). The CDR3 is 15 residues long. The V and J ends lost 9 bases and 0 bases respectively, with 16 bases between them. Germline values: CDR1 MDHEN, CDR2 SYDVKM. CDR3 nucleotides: TGTGCCAGTTCCCTCGGGGGATCTAGCACAGATACGCAGTATTTT. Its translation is CASSLGGSSTDTQYF.

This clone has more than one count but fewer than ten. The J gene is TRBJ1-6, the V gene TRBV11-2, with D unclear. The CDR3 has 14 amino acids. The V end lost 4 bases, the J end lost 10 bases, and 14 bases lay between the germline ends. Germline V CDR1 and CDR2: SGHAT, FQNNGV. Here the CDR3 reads CASSSGSAKSPLHF. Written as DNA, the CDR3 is TGTGCCAGCAGCTCAGGAAGTGCTAAGTCACCCCTCCACTTT.

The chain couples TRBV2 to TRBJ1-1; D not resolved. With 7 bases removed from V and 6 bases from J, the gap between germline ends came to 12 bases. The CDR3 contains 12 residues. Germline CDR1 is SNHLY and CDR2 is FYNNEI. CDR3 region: CASTERSAEAFF. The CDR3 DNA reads TGTGCCAGCACCGAGAGGAGCGCTGAAGCTTTCTTT.

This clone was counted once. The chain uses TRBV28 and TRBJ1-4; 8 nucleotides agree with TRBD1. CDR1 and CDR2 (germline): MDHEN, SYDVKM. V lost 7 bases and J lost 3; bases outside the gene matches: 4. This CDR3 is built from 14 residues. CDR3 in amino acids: CASNAGQANEKLFF. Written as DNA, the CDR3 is TGTGCCAGCAACGCGGGACAGGCTAATGAAAAACTGTTTTTT.

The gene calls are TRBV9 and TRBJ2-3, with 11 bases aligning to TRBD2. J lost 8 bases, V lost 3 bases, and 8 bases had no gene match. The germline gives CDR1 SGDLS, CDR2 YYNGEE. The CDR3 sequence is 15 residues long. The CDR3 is CASSARTSGSFTQYF. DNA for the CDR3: TGTGCCAGCAGCGCCCGGACTAGCGGGTCTTTTACGCAGTATTTT. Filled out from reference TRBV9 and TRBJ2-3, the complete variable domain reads DSGVTQTPKHLITATGQRVTLRCSPRSGDLSVYWYQQSLDQGLQFLIQYYNGEERAKGNILERFSAQQFPDLHSELNLSSLELGDSALYFCASSARTSGSFTQYFGPGTRLTVL.

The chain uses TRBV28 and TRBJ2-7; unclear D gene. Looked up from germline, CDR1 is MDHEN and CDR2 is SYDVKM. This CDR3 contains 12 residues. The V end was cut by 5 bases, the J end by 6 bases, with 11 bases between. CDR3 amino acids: CASSHRRAEQYF. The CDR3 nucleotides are TGTGCCAGCAGTCACCGCCGAGCCGAGCAGTACTTC.

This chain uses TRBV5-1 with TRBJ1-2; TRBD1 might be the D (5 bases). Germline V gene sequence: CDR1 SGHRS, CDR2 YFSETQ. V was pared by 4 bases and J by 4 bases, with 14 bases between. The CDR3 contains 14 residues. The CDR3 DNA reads TGCGCCAGCAGCCTGAACACTGACAGCTATGGCTACACCTTC. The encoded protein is CASSLNTDSYGYTF.

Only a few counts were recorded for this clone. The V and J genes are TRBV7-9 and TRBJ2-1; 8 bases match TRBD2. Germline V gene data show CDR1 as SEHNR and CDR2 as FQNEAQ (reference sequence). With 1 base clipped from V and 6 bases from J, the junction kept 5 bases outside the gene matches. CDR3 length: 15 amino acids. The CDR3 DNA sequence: TGTGCCAGCAGCTTAGGAGCGGGAGCCGTCAATGAGCAGTTCTTC. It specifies CASSLGAGAVNEQFF. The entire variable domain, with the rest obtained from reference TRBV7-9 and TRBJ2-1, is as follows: DTGVSQNPRHKITKRGQNVTFRCDPISEHNRLYWYRQTLGQGPEFLTYFQNEAQLEKSRLLSDRFSAERPKGSFSTLEIQRTEQGDSAMYLCASSLGAGAVNEQFFGPGTRLTVL.